The 9 T cell receptor beta chains below were found in one sample sequenced in a study of response to subunit inactivated influenza vaccine. Each CDR3 protein is one row after TCRdb ran MiXCR on the RT-PCR reads. The sample includes 500,000 to 600,000 distinct CDR3 sequences, 14% of them seen just once. The sample was PBMCs from blood, taken 11 to 12 days after vaccination. The receptors here all came from a man aged 45 to 65 who received an inactivated influenza vaccine.

V gene TRBV6-5 combines with J gene TRBJ2-7; D may be TRBD2 (5 bases). V was shortened by 2 bases and J by 3 bases, with 11 bases between the two germline ends. The germline CDR1 and CDR2 sequences are MNHEY and SVGAGI. The CDR3 consists of 14 residues. This CDR3 reads CASSYGPGIYEQYF. The CDR3 nucleotides are TGTGCCAGCAGTTACGGTCCGGGGATCTACGAGCAGTACTTC.

The rearrangement links TRBV15 to TRBJ2-1; the match to TRBD2 covers 12 bases. Losses at the gene ends were 4 bases for V and 3 bases for J; bases not matched to a gene: 13. The CDR3 is 19 residues long. The germline CDR1 and CDR2 sequences are LNHNV and YYDKDF (reference sequence). CDR3 nucleotide sequence: TGTGCCACCAGCAAAAGGACTAGCGGGGTCCGACCCCACTACAATGAGCAGTTCTTC. Encoded protein: CATSKRTSGVRPHYNEQFF.

There are a few counts of this clonotype. V is TRBV6-5 and J is TRBJ2-2; D ambiguous. The germline gives CDR1 MNHEY, CDR2 SVGAGI. Trimming removed 0 bases from V and 4 bases from J, with 6 bases in between. The CDR3 spans 14 residues. In DNA, the CDR3 is TGTGCCAGCAGTTACTCACCGGTCACCGGGGAGCTGTTTTTT. Its protein is CASSYSPVTGELFF.

This clonotype was seen more than once but under ten times. The chain carries TRBV24-1 and TRBJ2-7; 11 bases fit TRBD1. Looked up from germline, CDR1 is KGHDR and CDR2 is SFDVKD. Trimming took 3 bases from V and 5 from J; bases not matched to a gene: 5. The CDR3 contains 15 residues. The CDR3 loop reads CATSDGQGAYHEQYF. The CDR3 DNA reads TGTGCCACCAGTGATGGACAGGGGGCTTATCACGAGCAGTACTTC.

This clonotype came up a few times. The J gene is TRBJ1-4, the V gene TRBV12-3 or TRBV12-4; unclear D gene. V shed 3 bases and J shed 7 bases, with 9 bases lying between them. CDR3 length equals 13 residues. The CDR3 spells CASSLGKFEKLFF. The CDR3 bases are TGTGCCAGCAGTTTGGGGAAATTTGAAAAACTGTTTTTT.

This clonotype was detected only a few times. The chain combines TRBV3-1 with TRBJ1-1; 7 nucleotides line up with TRBD1. Germline values: CDR1 LGHDT, CDR2 YNNKEL (reference sequence). The CDR3 loop spans 16 amino acids. Trimming removed 7 bases from V and 1 base from J; junction bases left unmatched: 12. The CDR3 loop reads CASIHTGARQNTEAFF. CDR3 DNA sequence: TGTGCCAGCATTCATACAGGGGCGAGACAGAACACTGAAGCTTTCTTT.

At least ten counts were recorded for this clonotype. This rearrangement joins TRBV7-2 to TRBJ2-5; D gene ambiguous. The CDR3 is 13 amino acids. Germline CDR1 and CDR2: SGHTA and FQGNSA. V was trimmed by 1 base and J by 7 bases, leaving 10 bases between them. CDR3 DNA: TGTGCCAGCAGCTTAGGGGCAGTTGGGACCCAGTACTTC. It is translated as CASSLGAVGTQYF.

J is TRBJ1-3 and V is TRBV6-1; D may be TRBD1 (6 bases). Germline values: CDR1 MNHNS, CDR2 SASEGT. This CDR3 has 14 residues. V gave up 6 bases and J gave up 3 bases, with 12 bases separating them. CDR3 nucleotide sequence: TGTGCCAGCAGCTTGGACAGCCTTGGAAACACCATATATTTT. Its translation is CASSLDSLGNTIYF.

This chain uses TRBV12-2 with TRBJ2-7; no DNA check was done on the table's D call, TRBD2. TRBV12-2 is recorded as a pseudogene. The CDR3 has 17 amino acids. CDR3 protein: CASRLERNPLLSYEQYF. CDR3 nucleotides: TGTGCAAGTCGCTTGGAGCGGAACCCGCTTCTATCCTACGAGCAGTACTTC.